This T cell receptor beta chain was captured by sequencing in a study of molecular identifiers for immune sequencing clone quantification. Study-wide findings and caveats: Among some 1.1 million naive cells, spiked Jurkat TCR RNA from a single cell was reportedly detectable.

TCRdb fed the PCR reads into MiXCR, producing one record per CDR3 protein. The table shows some 680,000 distinct CDR3 sequences, with approximately 24% occurring only once. This clonotype turned up a few times. Its cognate antigen is unknown. A much larger clonotype is one base distant, so this may be a read error. In this CDR3 the conserved last residue, phenylalanine or tryptophan, is missing, so a read error is likely. The CDR3 has 14 residues. Per the germline V gene, CDR1 is KGHDR and CDR2 is SFDVKD. With 0 bases removed from V and 4 bases from J, the gap between germline ends came to 7 bases. The clonotype was recovered from a human donor in good health. Some libraries in this study had Jurkat cell RNA spiked in. Sequenced: naive CD8+ T cells from blood, with Jurkat cell RNA spiked in. Subset here: FACS-sorted CD8+CD4-CCR7+CD45RA+ naive T cells. The chain recombines TRBV24-1 with TRBJ2-3, with D tentatively TRBD2 (6 bases). This chain's CDR3 is CATSDLTSPDTQYS. The CDR3 region has the DNA TGTGCCACCAGTGATTTGACTAGCCCAGATACGCAGTATTCT.